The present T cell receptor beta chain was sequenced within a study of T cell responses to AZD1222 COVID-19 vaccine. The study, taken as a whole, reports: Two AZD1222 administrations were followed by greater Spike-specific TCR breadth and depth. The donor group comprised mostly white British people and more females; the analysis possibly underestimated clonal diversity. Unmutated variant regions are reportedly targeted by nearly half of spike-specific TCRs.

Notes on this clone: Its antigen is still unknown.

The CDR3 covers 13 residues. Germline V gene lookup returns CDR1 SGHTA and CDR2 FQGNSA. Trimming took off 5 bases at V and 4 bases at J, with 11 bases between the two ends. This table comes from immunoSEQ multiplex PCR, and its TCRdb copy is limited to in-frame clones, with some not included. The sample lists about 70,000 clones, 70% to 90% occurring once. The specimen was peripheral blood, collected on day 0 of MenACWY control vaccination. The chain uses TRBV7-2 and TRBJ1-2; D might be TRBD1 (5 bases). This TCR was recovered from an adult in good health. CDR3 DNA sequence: TGTGCCAGCAGCCAGGACAATTTCTATGGCTACACCTTC. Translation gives CASSQDNFYGYTF.